This T cell receptor beta chain was identified in a study of circulating tumor DNA in untreated peripheral T-cell lymphoma. CDR1 and CDR2 from the germline V gene are LNHDA and SQIVND (reference sequence). The CDR3 sequence is 13 residues long. Trimming pared 4 bases from V and 4 bases from J, leaving 10 bases between. Before treatment, baseline tumor tissue was collected for sequencing. Here immunoSEQ multiplex PCR was the method, and the copy in TCRdb shows in-frame clones only, minus some. The sample lists 7,000 or so clones, about 76% occurring once. This clone was detected a few times. The sample taken for sequencing was tumor tissue. This receptor was identified in a human donor with peripheral T-cell lymphoma. The V and J genes are TRBV19 and TRBJ2-5, with D perhaps matching TRBD1 or TRBD2 (5 bases each). CDR3 nucleotide sequence: TGTGCCAGTAGTACCGCGAGGGGAGAGACCCAGTACTTC. Protein sequence: CASSTARGETQYF.